This T cell receptor (beta chain) comes out of a study of shared clonotypes between healthy human individuals. Broader study findings: Rarefaction showed that sequencing of sorted subsets was incomplete (despite large depth).

A remark on this clone: Its target is not known.

Some clones are missing from TCRdb's copy, which holds only in-frame ones; the method was immunoSEQ multiplex PCR. The repertoire holds around 1.6 million clones, with 95% to 99% as singletons. After removal of 8 bases from V and 6 bases from J, the junction contained 8 bases not matched to a gene. CDR3 size: 14 residues. CDR1 and CDR2 from the germline V gene are MNHEY and SVGAGI. This TCR was recovered from a man aged 25 to 45 in good health. The V call is TRBV6-5, the J call TRBJ2-1; 9 bases line up with TRBD2. The specimen was naive CD4+ T cells sorted from blood. Subset reported: CD45RA+ positively selected. CDR3 nucleotides: TGTGCCAGCCGACGGAGACTAGCGGCCAATGAGCAGTTCTTC. Amino acids: CASRRRLAANEQFF.